This TCR beta chain was captured in a study of T cell responses to AZD1222 COVID-19 vaccine. Germline loops: CDR1 MNHEY, CDR2 SVGAGI. V was pared by 2 bases and J by 3 bases, with 9 bases between. This CDR3 is 14 amino acids long. This clone was seen once. Its antigen is not known. Study-level points and caveats: Targeting of unmutated variant regions was reportedly seen in nearly half of spike-specific TCRs.

Sequenced by immunoSEQ multiplex PCR; TCRdb stores in-frame clones only, minus some. Among 75,000 to 95,000 clones listed, around 90% were seen once. The clonotype comes from an adult in good health. This chain joins TRBV6-5 and TRBJ2-3; D remains unclear. This specimen was peripheral blood, taken on day 0 of MenACWY control vaccination. The CDR3 sequence: CASSYHKTTDTQYF. The CDR3 bases are TGTGCCAGCAGTTACCATAAAACTACAGATACGCAGTATTTT.